One sample yielded the 25 T cell receptor beta chains listed below, sequenced in a study of cytomegalovirus exposure and HLA in healthy donors. PCR involved 60 Vbeta and 13 Jbeta primers. TCRdb's copy holds only in-frame clones and misses some; the assay was immunoSEQ multiplex PCR. The sample has tens of thousands of clones, around 84% seen once. The sequencing input was PBMCs. The receptors here all came from a woman aged 40 to 50 in good health and CMV-seronegative.

The V call is TRBV4-2, the J call TRBJ2-1; D is unresolved. The CDR3 runs to 14 residues. Trimming removed 0 bases from V and 6 bases from J, with 9 bases in between. Germline CDR1 and CDR2: LGHNA and YNFKEQ. Written as DNA, the CDR3 is TGTGCCAGCAGCCAAGATGCGTTCGCCAATGAGCAGTTCTTC. Residues: CASSQDAFANEQFF.

The chain couples TRBV30 to TRBJ1-2; 7 bases line up with TRBD1. The CDR3 runs to 13 residues. The V segment lost 8 bases and the J segment 4 bases; nucleotides outside the gene matches: 10. CDR1 and CDR2 (germline): GTSNPN, SVGIG (reference sequence). The CDR3 DNA reads as TGTGCCGGAACAGGGGCACTAGGCTATGGCTACACCTTC. This codes for CAGTGALGYGYTF.

The sample holds a few counts of this clone. J is TRBJ2-1 and V is TRBV6-4, with a possible D match to TRBD2 (6 bases). V lost 2 bases and J lost 7, with 12 bases in between. The V gene's germline CDR1 is MRHNA and CDR2 SNTAGT. The CDR3 spans 14 residues. CDR3 sequence reads: CASSDGEGGNEQFF. The CDR3 DNA reads TGTGCCAGCAGTGACGGCGAGGGAGGTAATGAGCAGTTCTTC.

This clone was picked up one time. This chain links TRBV19 with TRBJ2-2; TRBD1 might be the D (6 bases). The CDR3 extends over 13 amino acids. V dropped 4 bases and J dropped 8 bases, with 11 bases sitting between them. Germline V gene sequence: CDR1 LNHDA, CDR2 SQIVND (reference sequence). The CDR3 reads CASSTQGFGELFF. CDR3 DNA: TGTGCCAGTAGTACCCAGGGGTTTGGGGAGCTGTTTTTT.

The rearrangement joins TRBV5-4 to TRBJ1-5, with D tentatively TRBD1 (6 bases). V dropped 4 bases and J dropped 0 bases, with 11 bases sitting between them. The CDR3 runs 15 residues. CDR1 and CDR2 from the germline V gene are SGHNT and YYREEE (reference sequence). CDR3 sequence (DNA): TGTGCCAGCAGCATCAAGGGGGATAGCAATCAGCCCCAGCATTTT. The encoded protein is CASSIKGDSNQPQHF.

This clone came up once. The rearrangement links TRBV6-5 to TRBJ2-3; TRBD2 matches 8 bases. From germline, CDR1 is MNHEY and CDR2 SVGAGI. J lost 2 bases, V lost 7 bases, and 8 bases had no gene match. The CDR3 runs 15 residues. CDR3 sequence (DNA): TGTGCCAGCAAAGGAAGCGGGAGTTTCACAGATACGCAGTATTTT. It translates to CASKGSGSFTDTQYF.

V is TRBV28 and J is TRBJ1-1; 8 nucleotides line up with TRBD1. CDR1 MDHEN and CDR2 SYDVKM come from the germline V gene. The CDR3 consists of 15 residues. V lost 5 bases to trimming and J lost 4 bases; unmatched junction nucleotides: 9. In nucleotides, the CDR3 is TGTGCCAGCAGTACAATCAGGGGGCCCCGCACTGAAGCTTTCTTT. This translates into CASSTIRGPRTEAFF. Full variable domain (outside the CDR3, taken from reference TRBV28 and TRBJ1-1): DVKVTQSSRYLVKRTGEKVFLECVQDMDHENMFWYRQDPGLGLRLIYFSYDVKMKEKGDIPEGYSVSREKKERFSLILESASTNQTSMYLCASSTIRGPRTEAFFGQGTRLTVV.

The rearrangement uses TRBV14 and TRBJ2-7; TRBD1 aligns across 8 bases. Trimming cost V 8 bases and J 1 base; bases outside gene matches: 4. Germline V lookup: CDR1 SGHDN, CDR2 FVKESK. CDR3 length equals 13 residues. The DNA of the CDR3 is TGTGCCAGCGCGACAGGGGCATCCTACGAGCAGTACTTC. Its translation: CASATGASYEQYF. The full variable domain, rest sourced from reference TRBV14 and TRBJ2-7, is EAGVTQFPSHSVIEKGQTVTLRCDPISGHDNLYWYRRVMGKEIKFLLHFVKESKQDESGMPNNRFLAERTGGTYSTLKVQPAELEDSGVYFCASATGASYEQYFGPGTRLTVT.

The chain uses TRBV28 and TRBJ2-7, with 9 bases matching TRBD2. This CDR3 region has 15 residues. V lost 7 bases, J lost 0 bases, and 7 bases stayed unmatched. CDR1 is MDHEN and CDR2 is SYDVKM in the germline V gene. CDR3 DNA sequence: TGTGCCAGCAACTTTCTGACTAGCGGCTCCTACGAGCAGTACTTC. Translated: CASNFLTSGSYEQYF.

CDR3 residues: CASSQEEAFSYEQYF. CDR3 coding DNA: TGTGCCAGCAGCCAGGAGGAGGCTTTCTCCTACGAGCAGTACTTC. The chain recombines TRBV7-8 with TRBJ2-7; weak D call: TRBD2 (5 bases). The V end was cut by 5 bases, the J end by 0 bases, with 14 bases between. Germline V CDR1 and CDR2: SGHVS, FQNEAQ. The CDR3 contains 15 residues.

This clone was counted once. J is TRBJ2-5 and V is TRBV7-3, with D possibly being TRBD2 (6 bases). The germline V gene encodes CDR1 SGHTA and CDR2 FQGTGA. The V gene lost 6 bases and the J gene lost 3 bases, with 20 bases spanning the gap. The CDR3 is 16 amino acids. CDR3 sequence: CASSMSGRGVEETQYF. The CDR3 nucleotides read TGTGCCAGCAGTATGTCCGGGAGAGGGGTGGAAGAGACCCAGTACTTC.

The rearrangement links TRBV9 to TRBJ1-1; a weak D match, TRBD1 (5 bases). The V and J ends lost 4 bases and 6 bases respectively, with 13 bases between them. The CDR3 contains 13 residues. Germline CDR1 reads SGDLS; CDR2 reads YYNGEE. The CDR3 loop is CASSLQEPAEAFF. CDR3 DNA sequence: TGTGCCAGCAGCCTACAGGAGCCTGCTGAAGCTTTCTTT.

V and J are TRBV27 and TRBJ2-5; 7 nucleotides match TRBD1. The DNA end favors TRBJ2-7, so the J call may be wrong. Germline CDR1 MNHEY, CDR2 SMNVEV (reference sequence). This CDR3 has 17 amino acids. The CDR3 loop is CASSLRVRTGSLFEQYF. The CDR3 DNA sequence: TGTGCCAGCAGTTTAAGGGTAAGGACAGGATCACTCTTCGAGCAGTACTTC.

The V and J genes are TRBV4-1 and TRBJ2-1, with 11 positions matching TRBD2. The germline V gene encodes CDR1 MGHRA and CDR2 YSYEKL. The CDR3 loop spans 17 amino acids. The V segment lost 3 bases and the J segment 4 bases; nucleotides outside the gene matches: 8. CDR3 region: CASSHRSGRAAYNEQFF. The CDR3 DNA follows: TGCGCCAGCAGCCACCGTAGCGGGAGGGCCGCGTACAATGAGCAGTTCTTC.

The gene calls are TRBV29-1 and TRBJ2-1; 14 bases are a match to TRBD2. After removal of 3 bases from V and 8 bases from J, the junction contained 9 bases not matched to a gene. Germline loops: CDR1 SQVTM, CDR2 ANQGSEA. This CDR3 comprises 16 residues. CDR3 region: CSVDGGTSGRFYEQFF. CDR3 DNA: TGCAGCGTTGATGGGGGGACTAGCGGGAGATTTTATGAGCAGTTCTTC.

V gene TRBV10-1 combines with J gene TRBJ2-1, with 7 bases identical to TRBD2. V lost 4 bases and J lost 7; bases outside the gene matches: 10. Per the germline V gene, CDR1 is WNHNN and CDR2 is SYGVQD (reference sequence). The length of the CDR3 is 15 residues. This CDR3 is CASSASGAGRNEQFF. For the CDR3, the DNA is TGCGCCAGCAGTGCCTCAGGAGCGGGAAGAAATGAGCAGTTCTTC.

This clone was seen only a few times. V is TRBV29-1 and J is TRBJ1-1; unclear D gene. CDR1 is SQVTM and CDR2 is ANQGSEA in the germline V gene. The CDR3 has 12 amino acids. The V and J ends lost 4 bases and 4 bases respectively, with 10 bases between them. The CDR3 is CSVVRGGTEAFF. DNA of the CDR3: TGCAGCGTTGTCCGGGGAGGCACTGAAGCTTTCTTT.

V is TRBV14 and J is TRBJ2-1; 9 nucleotides match TRBD2. The V and J ends lost 1 base and 2 bases, in that order; junction bases with no gene match: 15. CDR3 length equals 20 residues. Per the germline V gene, CDR1 is SGHDN and CDR2 is FVKESK. The CDR3 sequence: CASSQGRGASGEPTYNEQFF. The CDR3 DNA is TGTGCCAGCAGCCAAGGACGTGGGGCTAGCGGGGAACCAACCTACAATGAGCAGTTCTTC.

In its sample, this clone was seen once. This rearrangement joins TRBV19 to TRBJ2-1, with D maybe TRBD1 (6 bases). Between the trimmed V and J ends, which lost 6 bases and 7 bases, there was a span of 19 bases. Germline CDR1 LNHDA, CDR2 SQIVND (reference sequence). The CDR3 is 15 amino acids. The CDR3 sequence: CASRVGGGLVNEQFF. Written as DNA, the CDR3 is TGTGCCAGTAGGGTAGGGGGTGGGTTAGTAAATGAGCAGTTCTTC.

The chain combines TRBV7-9 with TRBJ2-1; D may be TRBD1 (5 bases). The germline V gene encodes CDR1 SEHNR and CDR2 FQNEAQ (reference sequence). Deletions cut 1 base from V and 0 bases from J, with 10 bases between. There are 16 residues in the CDR3. CDR3 nucleotide sequence: TGTGCCAGCAGCTTAGGGACACTCCGCTCCTACAATGAGCAGTTCTTC. Translating gives CASSLGTLRSYNEQFF.

The chain is built from TRBV5-1 and TRBJ1-2, with TRBD1 as a possible D gene (6 bases). Looked up from germline, CDR1 is SGHRS and CDR2 is YFSETQ. V shed 0 bases and J shed 13 bases, with 19 bases lying between them. The CDR3 consists of 14 residues. The CDR3 spells CASSLEAGQSLGTF. The CDR3 nucleotides are TGCGCCAGCAGCTTGGAGGCCGGACAGAGCTTGGGCACCTTC.

The chain links TRBV11-2 to TRBJ2-2; 9 nucleotides agree with TRBD1. After removal of 7 bases from V and 4 bases from J, the junction contained 13 bases not matched to a gene. This CDR3 comprises 17 residues. In germline, CDR1 is SGHAT, CDR2 FQNNGV. The CDR3 DNA follows: TGTGCCAGCACCAGTCTCCGGGACAGGGACAGCACCGGGGAGCTGTTTTTT. Amino acids: CASTSLRDRDSTGELFF.

A note on this clone: Other DNA sequences in the same sample also yield this CDR3. V and J are TRBV5-1 and TRBJ2-7; TRBD2 might be the D (5 bases). This CDR3 region has 14 residues. V was shortened by 0 bases and J by 0 bases, with 7 bases between the two germline ends. Germline V gene sequence: CDR1 SGHRS, CDR2 YFSETQ. As DNA, the CDR3 is TGCGCCAGCAGCTTGGGGAGCGGCTCCTACGAGCAGTACTTC. Amino acid sequence: CASSLGSGSYEQYF.

The chain is built from TRBV6-1 and TRBJ1-2; D gene ambiguous. V lost 1 base to trimming and J lost 1 base, with 7 bases between them. Per the germline V gene, CDR1 is MNHNS and CDR2 is SASEGT. The CDR3 is made up of 14 amino acids. The CDR3 loop is CASSEGGVNYGYTF. The DNA for the CDR3 is TGTGCCAGCAGTGAAGGCGGGGTTAACTATGGCTACACCTTC.

Comment on this clone: This sample includes further DNA sequences coding for the same CDR3. The rearrangement uses TRBV6-5 and TRBJ2-1; TRBD1 matches 7 bases. The CDR3 runs 15 residues. V shed 6 bases and J 1 base; nucleotides not matched to a gene: 6. Germline V gives CDR1 MNHEY, CDR2 SVGAGI. The CDR3 loop reads CASSRDSVSYNEQFF. Written as DNA, the CDR3 is TGTGCCAGCAGCCGGGACAGCGTGTCCTACAATGAGCAGTTCTTC.